A single sample is the source of the 2 T cell receptor beta chains below, sequenced in a study of shared clonotypes between healthy human individuals. Produced via immunoSEQ multiplex PCR; TCRdb's table is partial and in-frame only. The repertoire includes 650,000 to 750,000 clones, 60% to 80% of them detected once, and approximately 1.8% sits in the top ten. Sequencing was carried out using memory CD4+ T cells sorted from blood. Subset reported: CD45RA-negative fraction. The receptors shown here come from a woman under 40 in good health.

The chain combines TRBV7-2 with TRBJ2-1; D could derive from TRBD1 or TRBD2 (5 bases each). Germline loops: CDR1 SGHTA, CDR2 FQGNSA. The CDR3 loop spans 15 amino acids. With 5 bases removed from V and 6 bases from J, the gap between germline ends came to 17 bases. The CDR3 here is CASSTGAPPGNEQFF. In DNA, the CDR3 is TGTGCCAGCAGCACCGGGGCCCCCCCGGGCAATGAGCAGTTCTTC.

The V call is TRBV18, the J call TRBJ2-7; TRBD1 matches 7 bases. The CDR3 length is 16 residues. The J segment lost 0 bases and the V segment lost 8 bases, leaving 13 bases of the junction unmatched. Germline CDR1 reads KGHSH; CDR2 reads LQKENI. The CDR3 nucleotides read TGTGCCAGCGCAACCAAGGGGGCTCTGAGCTCCTACGAGCAGTACTTC. It translates to CASATKGALSSYEQYF.